The rows below give T cell receptor beta chains drawn from one sample of a study of T cells in localized non-small cell lung cancer. The method was immunoSEQ multiplex PCR; TCRdb's version includes in-frame clones alone and lacks a portion of them. The table records thousands of clones, roughly 15% of them present only once. The sample here was normal lung tissue next to the tumor, taken before any cancer treatment. These TCRs come from a male donor aged 60 or over with stage II squamous cell lung carcinoma. CDR3s include the opening cysteine and the closing phenylalanine or tryptophan. Each record gives: clone size, D gene, V gene, J gene, CDR3 protein, CDR3 DNA. D genes are given only for firm matches. Clone size appears in some rows only: once, few, many, or a class for an expanded clone.

>NA|NA|TRBV12-5|TRBJ2-1
CASTLNNEQFF
TGTGCCAGCACCCTGAACAATGAGCAGTTCTTC
>few|TRBD1|TRBV19|TRBJ1-1
CASSYGTGNTEAFF
TGTGCCAGTAGTTACGGGACAGGGAACACTGAAGCTTTCTTT
>NA|NA|TRBV6-8|TRBJ1-1
CASTRSGTVITEAFF
TGTGCCAGCACCCGTTCCGGGACGGTGATCACTGAAGCTTTCTTT
>NA|NA|TRBV18|TRBJ2-3
CASSPTNGGDTQYF
TGTGCCAGCTCACCTACTAACGGGGGAGATACGCAGTATTTT
>NA|TRBD2|TRBV19|TRBJ2-7
CASSGGAGEQYF
TGTGCCAGTAGCGGGGGGGCGGGAGAGCAGTACTTC
>NA|NA|TRBV6-8|TRBJ2-1
CASSYIRGEQFF
TGTGCCAGCAGTTATATCCGTGGGGAGCAGTTCTTC
>NA|NA|TRBV9|TRBJ2-5
CASSVGSGRETQYF
TGTGCCAGCAGCGTAGGGTCCGGGCGAGAGACCCAGTACTTC
>NA|TRBD1|TRBV11-3|TRBJ1-1
CASSLGGTGGRTEAFF
TGTGCCAGCAGCTTAGGCGGGACAGGGGGAAGAACTGAAGCTTTCTTT
>NA|NA|TRBV1|TRBJ2-1
CASSQVSSYNEQFF
TGCGCCAGCAGCCAAGTTTCGTCCTACAATGAGCAGTTCTTC
>few|TRBD1|TRBV19|TRBJ2-7
CASKDRGRYEQYF
TGTGCCAGTAAGGACAGGGGGAGGTACGAGCAGTACTTC
>medium-sized|NA|TRBV6-8|TRBJ1-1
CASSYWTDRNTEAFF
TGTGCCAGCAGTTATTGGACAGACAGAAACACTGAAGCTTTCTTT
>NA|TRBD2|TRBV19|TRBJ2-2
CASNGLAGNTGELFF
TGTGCCAGTAACGGACTAGCGGGAAACACCGGGGAGCTGTTTTTT
>medium-sized|NA|TRBV11-3|TRBJ2-7
CASSRRPGVVFGEQYF
TGTGCCAGCAGTCGACGCCCCGGGGTAGTATTCGGCGAGCAGTACTTC
>few|TRBD2|TRBV11-3|TRBJ2-7
CASSLVTSGRVVNEQYF
TGTGCCAGCAGCTTGGTTACTAGCGGGAGGGTTGTGAACGAGCAGTACTTC
>NA|TRBD1|TRBV11-3|TRBJ2-5
CASSRTGMRETQYF
TGTGCCAGCAGTCGGACAGGGATGAGGGAGACCCAGTACTTC
>few|NA|TRBV9|TRBJ1-3
CASSATVIVAGNTIYF
TGTGCCAGCAGCGCAACAGTTATCGTTGCGGGAAACACCATATATTTT
>NA|NA|TRBV15|TRBJ2-7
CATSRDMAGFGEQYF
TGTGCCACCAGCAGAGATATGGCGGGGTTTGGCGAGCAGTACTTC
>NA|NA|TRBV5-1|TRBJ1-2
CASSLDGTSANGYTF
TGCGCCAGCAGCTTAGACGGGACCTCGGCTAATGGCTACACCTTC